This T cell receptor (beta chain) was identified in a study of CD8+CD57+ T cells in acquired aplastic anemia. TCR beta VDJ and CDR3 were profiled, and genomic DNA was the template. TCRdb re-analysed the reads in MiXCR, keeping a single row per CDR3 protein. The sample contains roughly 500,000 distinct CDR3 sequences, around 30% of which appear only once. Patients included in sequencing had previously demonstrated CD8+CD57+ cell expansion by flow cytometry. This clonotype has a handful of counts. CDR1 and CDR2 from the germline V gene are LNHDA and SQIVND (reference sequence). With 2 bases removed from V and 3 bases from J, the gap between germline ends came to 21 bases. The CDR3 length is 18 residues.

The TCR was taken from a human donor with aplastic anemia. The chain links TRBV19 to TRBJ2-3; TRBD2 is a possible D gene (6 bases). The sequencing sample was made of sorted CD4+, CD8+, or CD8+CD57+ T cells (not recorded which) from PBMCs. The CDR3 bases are TGTGCCAGTAGTATAAGATCGGGGGTTTCTGGTGGTACAGATACGCAGTATTTT. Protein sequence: CASSIRSGVSGGTDTQYF.